The 10 T cell receptor beta chains below all came from one sample that was sequenced in a study of siplizumab effects on memory and regulatory T cells. Assay: immunoSEQ multiplex PCR; the TCRdb copy retains only in-frame clones and omits some. The sample yields about 50,000 clones, about 97% seen once. Input material: naive CD4+ T cells sorted from blood. These receptors came from a human donor in good health.

Worth noting for this clone: Other DNA sequences in the same sample also yield this CDR3. The chain links TRBV7-3 to TRBJ2-2, with D uncertain. V lost 2 bases, J lost 4 bases, and 2 bases lay in between. Germline CDR1 SGHTA, CDR2 FQGTGA. The CDR3 is 12 residues long. CDR3: CASSLGTGELFF. The DNA of the CDR3 is TGTGCCAGCAGCTTAGGCACCGGGGAGCTGTTTTTT.

The V call is TRBV30, the J call TRBJ1-1; 8 bases are shared with TRBD1. The CDR3 has 14 amino acids. Germline-derived CDR1 and CDR2 are GTSNPN and SVGIG (reference sequence). V shed 4 bases and J 5 bases; nucleotides not matched to a gene: 9. CDR3 bases: TGTGCCTGGATGCTCAGGGGGCGCAATACTGAAGCTTTCTTT. Residues: CAWMLRGRNTEAFF.

This chain uses TRBV5-1 with TRBJ2-3; 12 nucleotides agree with TRBD2. Germline V CDR1 and CDR2: SGHRS, YFSETQ. The CDR3 covers 16 residues. The V gene end was trimmed by 4 bases and the J gene end by 3 bases; junction bases not matched to a gene: 6. The CDR3 DNA reads TGCGCCAGCAGCATAGGACTAGCGGGGTCTACAGATACGCAGTATTTT. Its translation: CASSIGLAGSTDTQYF.

J is TRBJ2-1 and V is TRBV10-3; D possibly corresponds to TRBD1 (6 bases). The CDR3 consists of 16 residues. V was trimmed by 3 bases and J by 3 bases, leaving 15 bases between them. Germline assignment: CDR1 ENHRY and CDR2 SYGVKD. The CDR3 DNA reads TGTGCCATCAGTGACCCCACGGGACACAACTACAATGAGCAGTTCTTC. This sequence encodes CAISDPTGHNYNEQFF.

The chain links TRBV23-1 to TRBJ2-7; the D is unclear. TRBV23-1 is reported as an ORF; its role is uncertain. The CDR3 has 15 amino acids. V gave up 10 bases and J gave up 2 bases, with 21 bases separating them. The CDR3 DNA follows: TGCGCCACCCGGAGAGGACCGCTTCGAACCTACGAGCAGTACTTC. It encodes CATRRGPLRTYEQYF.

The CDR3, as DNA: TGTGCCAGTACCCCGAGTATGACAAACCAAGAGACCCAGTACTTC. As protein: CASTPSMTNQETQYF. The J gene is TRBJ2-5, the V gene TRBV19, with D uncertain. The germline gives CDR1 LNHDA, CDR2 SQIVND (reference sequence). This CDR3 is 15 amino acids long. With 7 bases removed from V and 0 bases from J, the gap between germline ends came to 15 bases.

The chain is built from TRBV6-6 and TRBJ1-2; D is perhaps TRBD1 (6 bases). Germline values: CDR1 MNHNY, CDR2 SVGAGI (reference sequence). The CDR3 consists of 15 residues. V was clipped by 2 bases and J by 0 bases, with 10 bases between them. This chain's CDR3 is CASSYERQANYGYTF. The CDR3 DNA reads as TGTGCCAGCAGTTACGAGAGACAGGCTAACTATGGCTACACCTTC.

V and J are TRBV7-9 and TRBJ1-1, with D perhaps TRBD1 (5 bases). The CDR3 totals 14 residues. V lost 5 bases, J lost 2 bases, and 12 bases lay in between. CDR1 is SEHNR and CDR2 is FQNEAQ in the germline V gene (reference sequence). CDR3 in DNA: TGTGCCAGCAGCCAGGGACGGATCAACACTGAAGCTTTCTTT. Its protein is CASSQGRINTEAFF.

J is TRBJ2-7 and V is TRBV4-2, with 7 bases fitting TRBD1. V lost 3 bases and J lost 2; bases outside the gene matches: 7. The CDR3 runs to 15 residues. Germline V gene data show CDR1 as LGHNA and CDR2 as YNFKEQ. CDR3 sequence reads: CASSQSPGQTYEQYF. The CDR3 DNA is TGTGCCAGCAGCCAGTCGCCGGGACAGACCTACGAGCAGTACTTC.

This sequence joins TRBV23-1 and TRBJ2-4, with TRBD1 matching 9 bases. TRBV23-1 is assigned to the ORF class and has an uncertain function. The CDR3 loop spans 14 amino acids. The CDR3 DNA sequence: TGCGCGGCAAACAGGGGGCAGGACAAAAACATTCAGTACTTC. Residues: CAANRGQDKNIQYF.